Below are 6 T cell receptor beta chains sequenced from a single sample in a study of blood T cell repertoires in COVID-19 (dated by TCRdb to the early 2020s). The library was built by means of the immunoSEQ multiplex PCR assay. Entries here come from immuneACCESS through TCRdb and include only in-frame sequences with V and J called. Some clones fail to appear in such tables; in the studies checked, an unresolved V gene covers under half of the shortfall, and the cause of the remainder is unknown. Counted in this sample were 150,000 to 200,000 clones; 87% of them appeared once. The ten largest clonotypes hold 1.5% to 2% of the sample. Sequenced input: peripheral blood. Every receptor here comes from a woman between 50 and 59 years old with acute or convalescent COVID-19.

J is TRBJ2-7 and V is TRBV27; possibly TRBD1 for D (6 bases). Germline lookup yields CDR1 MNHEY and CDR2 SMNVEV (reference sequence). The ends were cut back, 2 bases at V and 3 bases at J, with 8 bases in the middle. The CDR3 extends over 13 amino acids. The CDR3 reads CASSLRQDYEQYF. In DNA form, the CDR3 reads TGTGCCAGCAGTTTAAGACAGGACTACGAGCAGTACTTC.

The chain couples TRBV7-8 to TRBJ1-2; TRBD1 agrees at 8 bases. Losses at the gene ends were 3 bases for V and 8 bases for J; bases not matched to a gene: 2. This CDR3 contains 12 residues. Germline assignment: CDR1 SGHVS and CDR2 FQNEAQ. This CDR3 reads CASSLTGAGYTF. In DNA form, the CDR3 reads TGTGCCAGCAGCTTGACAGGGGCCGGCTACACCTTC.

This clone was seen just once. The chain joins TRBV7-9 to TRBJ1-2; 7 bases are shared with TRBD1. Losses at the gene ends were 7 bases for V and 3 bases for J; bases not matched to a gene: 14. The CDR3 covers 16 residues. Germline CDR1 is SEHNR and CDR2 is FQNEAQ (reference sequence). CDR3 loop: CASTEGTGVYDYGYTF. The CDR3 nucleotides read TGTGCCAGCACCGAAGGAACAGGGGTTTACGACTATGGCTACACCTTC.

The genes are TRBV6-5 and TRBJ1-5; D is ambiguous. CDR3 length: 13 residues. V dropped 9 bases and J dropped 1 base, with 10 bases sitting between them. The V gene's germline CDR1 is MNHEY and CDR2 SVGAGI. Written as DNA, the CDR3 is TGTGCCAGAGGACTCGTAAGCAATCAGCCCCAGCATTTT. Its protein product is CARGLVSNQPQHF.

The chain uses TRBV19 and TRBJ1-5; 7 bases line up with TRBD1. V lost 5 bases and J lost 5; bases outside the gene matches: 6. The CDR3 length is 14 residues. The germline CDR1 and CDR2 sequences are LNHDA and SQIVND (reference sequence). CDR3 DNA: TGTGCCAGTAGTGACGACAGGGCTTATCAGCCCCAGCATTTT. Amino acids: CASSDDRAYQPQHF.

The chain employs TRBV6-6 and TRBJ2-7, with a weak D call TRBD1 (5 bases). The CDR3 runs to 12 residues. Germline assignment: CDR1 MNHNY and CDR2 SVGAGI (reference sequence). V was cut by 6 bases and J by 3 bases, with 9 bases left in between. The CDR3: CASSSQGYEQYF. CDR3 sequence (DNA): TGTGCCAGCAGCTCCCAGGGCTACGAGCAGTACTTC.